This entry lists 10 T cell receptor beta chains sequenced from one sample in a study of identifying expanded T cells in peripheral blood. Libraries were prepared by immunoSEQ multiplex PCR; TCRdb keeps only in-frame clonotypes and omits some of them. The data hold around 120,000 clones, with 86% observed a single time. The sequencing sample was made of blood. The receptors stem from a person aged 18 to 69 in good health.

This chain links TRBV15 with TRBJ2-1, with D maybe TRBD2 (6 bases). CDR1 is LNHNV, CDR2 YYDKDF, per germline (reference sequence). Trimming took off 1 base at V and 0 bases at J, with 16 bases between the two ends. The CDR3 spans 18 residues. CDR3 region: CATSRVPYGGSSYNEQFF. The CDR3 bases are TGTGCCACCAGCAGAGTCCCCTATGGGGGGAGCTCCTACAATGAGCAGTTCTTC.

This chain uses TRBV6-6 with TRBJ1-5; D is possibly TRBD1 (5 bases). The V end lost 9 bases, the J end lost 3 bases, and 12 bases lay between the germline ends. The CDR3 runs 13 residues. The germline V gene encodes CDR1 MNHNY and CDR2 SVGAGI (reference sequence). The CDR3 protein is CASGAGLNQPQHF. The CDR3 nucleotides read TGTGCCAGTGGGGCAGGGCTCAATCAGCCCCAGCATTTT.

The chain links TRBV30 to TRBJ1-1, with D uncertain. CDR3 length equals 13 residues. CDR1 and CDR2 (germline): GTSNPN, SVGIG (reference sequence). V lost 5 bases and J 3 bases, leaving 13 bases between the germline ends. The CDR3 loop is CAWGGLVDTEAFF. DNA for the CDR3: TGTGCCTGGGGCGGGTTAGTGGACACTGAAGCTTTCTTT.

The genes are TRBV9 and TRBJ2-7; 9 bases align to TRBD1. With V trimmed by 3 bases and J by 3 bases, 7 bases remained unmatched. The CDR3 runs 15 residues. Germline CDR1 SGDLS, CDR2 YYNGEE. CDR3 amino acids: CASSEGQGSFYEQYF. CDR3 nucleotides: TGTGCCAGCAGCGAGGGACAGGGTAGTTTCTACGAGCAGTACTTC.

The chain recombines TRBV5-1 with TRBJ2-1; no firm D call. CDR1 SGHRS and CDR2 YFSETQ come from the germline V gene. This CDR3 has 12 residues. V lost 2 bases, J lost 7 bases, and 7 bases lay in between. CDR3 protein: CASSFNANEQFF. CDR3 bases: TGCGCCAGCAGCTTTAACGCGAATGAGCAGTTCTTC.

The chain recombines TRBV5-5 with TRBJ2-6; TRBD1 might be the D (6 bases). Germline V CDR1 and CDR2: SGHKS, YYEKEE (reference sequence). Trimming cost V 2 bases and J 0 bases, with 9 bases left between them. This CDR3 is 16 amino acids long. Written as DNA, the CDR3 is TGTGCCAGCAGCTTACAGGACAGCTCTGGGGCCAACGTCCTGACTTTC. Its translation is CASSLQDSSGANVLTF.

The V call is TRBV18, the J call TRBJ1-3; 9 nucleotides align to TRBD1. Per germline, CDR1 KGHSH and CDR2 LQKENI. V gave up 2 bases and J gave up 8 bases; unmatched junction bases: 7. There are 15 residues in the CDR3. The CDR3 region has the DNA TGTGCCAGCTCACCAACCCAACAGGGGGCGGACACCATATATTTT. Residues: CASSPTQQGADTIYF.

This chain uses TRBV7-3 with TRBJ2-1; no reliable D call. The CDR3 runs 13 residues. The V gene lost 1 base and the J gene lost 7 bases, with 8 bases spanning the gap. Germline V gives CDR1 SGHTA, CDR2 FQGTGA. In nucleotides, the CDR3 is TGTGCCAGCAGCTTAAATCGCAGAAATGAGCAGTTCTTC. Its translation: CASSLNRRNEQFF.

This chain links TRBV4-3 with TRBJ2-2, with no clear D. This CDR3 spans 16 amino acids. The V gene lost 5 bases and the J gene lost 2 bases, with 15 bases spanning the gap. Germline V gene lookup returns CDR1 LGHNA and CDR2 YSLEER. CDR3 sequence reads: CASSYRPAGNTGELFF. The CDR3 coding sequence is TGCGCCAGCAGCTATAGGCCGGCAGGAAACACCGGGGAGCTGTTTTTT.

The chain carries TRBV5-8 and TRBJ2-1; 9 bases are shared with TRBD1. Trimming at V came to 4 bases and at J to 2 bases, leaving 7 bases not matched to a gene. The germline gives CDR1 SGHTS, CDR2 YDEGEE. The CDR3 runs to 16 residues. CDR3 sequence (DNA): TGTGCCAGCAGCGCCGGACAGGGGTGGCCCTACAATGAGCAGTTCTTC. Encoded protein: CASSAGQGWPYNEQFF.